A selection of T cell receptor beta chains follows, all from one sample in a study of resident and recirculating memory T cells in vitiligo. Sequencing was performed with immunoSEQ multiplex PCR; in TCRdb, only in-frame clones are kept and a portion is missing. The profile covers around 43,000 clones, with over 90% appearing a single time and around 5% taken by the ten largest. The material sequenced was blood. The receptor source for this set is a male donor with vitiligo. Each CDR3 is given with its conserved first and last residue. A D gene is named only where the DNA matches it firmly.

j_gene	v_gene	d_gene	CDR3aa
TRBJ1-1	TRBV30	TRBD1	CAWSLGQGGTEAFF
TRBJ1-6	TRBV7-3	TRBD1	CASSPTGTGDSPLHF
TRBJ1-4	TRBV7-8	.	CASSLAPFRVDKKLFF
TRBJ1-1	TRBV7-6	TRBD1	CASSSAPPRGATEAFF
TRBJ2-3	TRBV11-3	.	CASSLDRSDTQYF
TRBJ2-7	TRBV11-2	TRBD1	CASSSGQGRQYF
TRBJ2-1	TRBV10-3	.	CAISESGNSYNEQFF
TRBJ1-3	TRBV9	TRBD1	CASSVALGTGGNTIYF
TRBJ2-2	TRBV19	TRBD1	CASRVQGANGELFF
TRBJ2-5	TRBV6-6	TRBD1	CASSYQGAKETQYF
TRBJ1-1	TRBV25-1	.	CASRITPTEAFF
TRBJ1-2	TRBV15	.	CATSSGTNFYGYTF
TRBJ1-3	TRBV7-2	.	CASSSTPGSGNTIYF
TRBJ2-1	TRBV6-1	TRBD2	CASSALAGNNEQFF
TRBJ1-1	TRBV6-4	TRBD1	CAGFDRERTEAFF
TRBJ1-1	TRBV7-8	TRBD1	CASSYSGGSTEAFF
TRBJ2-5	TRBV5-1	.	CASSWDSETQYF
TRBJ2-1	TRBV4-3	.	CASSQQTSSYNEQFF
TRBJ2-1	TRBV10-3	.	CAISDRVGGYNEQFF
TRBJ1-1	TRBV2	TRBD1	CARTLGQANTEAFF
TRBJ2-3	TRBV6-4	.	CASSDGYRSDTQYF
TRBJ1-5	TRBV6-1	TRBD1	CASNRDRGQPQHF
TRBJ2-3	TRBV6-6	TRBD1	CASSRTDRGSYTQYF
TRBJ2-2	TRBV13	TRBD2	CASSSWTSGSRANTGELFF
TRBJ1-2	TRBV5-6	.	CASGGEGWGYTF
TRBJ2-7	TRBV4-3	TRBD1	CASSQGRDRNPYEQYF
TRBJ2-5	TRBV5-1	.	CASSLGVEETQYF
TRBJ1-2	TRBV30	.	CAWTPSKILLNYGYTF
TRBJ2-7	TRBV18	TRBD1	CASSLYGQGGTYEQYF
TRBJ2-5	TRBV7-2	.	CASSFNGRETQYF
TRBJ1-1	TRBV20-1	.	CSARDRGAAFF
TRBJ2-3	TRBV5-1	TRBD1	CASSLSDRAADTQYF
TRBJ2-7	TRBV7-9	.	CASSRRDNRYEQYF
TRBJ2-5	TRBV7-2	.	CASSLAGGPETQYF
TRBJ1-6	TRBV2	.	CASFGDFNSPLHF
TRBJ2-2	TRBV2	.	CASRGAFSTGELFF
TRBJ2-3	TRBV5-1	.	CASSGLPGDTQYF
TRBJ1-2	TRBV30	.	CAWAREGSYGYTF
TRBJ1-1	TRBV30	.	CAWSPPRITDNTEAFF
TRBJ1-2	TRBV30	.	CAWSSALGDYGYTF
TRBJ1-2	TRBV5-4	.	CASSFEVNYGYTF
TRBJ1-6	TRBV9	TRBD1	CASSTGQGRSYNSPLHF
TRBJ2-3	TRBV5-6	.	CASSLGTGWSTDTQYF
TRBJ2-7	TRBV27	.	CASSFARDNEQYF
TRBJ2-5	TRBV5-4	.	CASSLAGKRNQETQYF
TRBJ1-6	TRBV19	.	CASSIDQGGYASPLHF
TRBJ1-6	TRBV6-1	.	CASSETRDTTNSPLHF
TRBJ2-3	TRBV28	TRBD1	CASSYEPTGISTDTQYF